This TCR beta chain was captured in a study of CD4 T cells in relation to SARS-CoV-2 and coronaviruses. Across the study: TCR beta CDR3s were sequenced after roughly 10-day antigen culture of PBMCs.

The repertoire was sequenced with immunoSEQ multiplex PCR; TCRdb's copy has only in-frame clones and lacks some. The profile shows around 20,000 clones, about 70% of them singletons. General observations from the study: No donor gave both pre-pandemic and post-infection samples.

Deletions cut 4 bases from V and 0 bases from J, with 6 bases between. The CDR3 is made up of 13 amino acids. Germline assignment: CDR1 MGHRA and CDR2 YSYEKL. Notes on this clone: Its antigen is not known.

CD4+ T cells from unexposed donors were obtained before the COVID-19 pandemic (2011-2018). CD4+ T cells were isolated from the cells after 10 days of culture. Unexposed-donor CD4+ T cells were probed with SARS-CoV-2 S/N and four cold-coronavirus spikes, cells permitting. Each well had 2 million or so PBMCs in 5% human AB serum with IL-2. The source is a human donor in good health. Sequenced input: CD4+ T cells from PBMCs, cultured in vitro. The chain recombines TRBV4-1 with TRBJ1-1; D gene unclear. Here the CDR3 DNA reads TGCGCCAGCAGCCCGAGAGTGAACACTGAAGCTTTCTTT. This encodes CASSPRVNTEAFF.